This TCR beta chain was captured by sequencing in a study of blood T cells in healthy people across ages. A second about 6 to 11 cycle PCR used barcoded and J-beta primers. TCRdb called the 5' RACE reads again in MiXCR, with one record for every CDR3 protein. The sample has some 1.1 million distinct CDR3 sequences, approximately 38% seen once; the top ten hold over 10%. Turning to this clonotype: Antigen unknown.

Points from the study as a whole: Roughly linear declines in TCR beta diversity per million T cells occurred with age.

A minimum of 7 million PBMCs was isolated per sample. The specimen was blood. The sequence was collected from a man between 18 and 35 years old in good health.

CDR3 DNA sequence: TGCGCCAGCAGCTTGCCGGGCCCCGAGGAAAAACTGTTTTTT. Its translation is CASSLPGPEEKLFF. The rearrangement joins TRBV5-1 to TRBJ1-4; D unclear. The CDR3 contains 14 residues. CDR1 SGHRS and CDR2 YFSETQ come from the germline V gene. V was pared by 1 base and J by 8 bases, with 12 bases between.